This T cell receptor (beta chain) is drawn from a study of blood T cell repertoires in COVID-19. Some clones are missing from TCRdb's copy, which holds only in-frame ones; the method was immunoSEQ multiplex PCR. The sample consists of about 120,000 clones, 82% of them appearing once. Trimming took 3 bases from V and 3 from J, leaving 18 bases between them. Germline CDR1 and CDR2: MNHEY and SMNVEV (reference sequence). This CDR3 contains 17 residues. Sample: peripheral blood. The source is a woman in her sixties or seventies with acute or convalescent COVID-19. V gene TRBV27 combines with J gene TRBJ2-1; perhaps TRBD1 as D (6 bases). CDR3 region: CASSLGEQGGDYNEQFF. DNA of the CDR3: TGTGCCAGCAGTTTGGGCGAACAGGGTGGGGACTACAATGAGCAGTTCTTC.